These 20 T cell receptor beta chains share one sample of origin, sequenced in a study of beta chain features in type 1 diabetes. The study reverse transcribed the entire isolated RNA, so it sequenced expressed TCRB transcripts. Only in-frame clones appear in the TCRdb table, and some are missing; sequencing was by immunoSEQ multiplex PCR. The table lists 250,000 to 350,000 clones, 9.5% to 12% of them singletons, with around 0.015% in the top ten. Sequencing input: naive CD4+ T cells from blood. These receptors were collected from a woman aged 25 to 39 in good health.

This clone was detected only a few times. The gene calls are TRBV20-1 and TRBJ2-7; 10 nucleotides match TRBD2. Germline V gene sequence: CDR1 DFQATT, CDR2 SNEGSKA (reference sequence). The CDR3 sequence is 11 residues long. V lost 4 bases and J lost 11; bases outside the gene matches: 5. CDR3 amino acids: CSATSGRSEYF. As DNA, the CDR3 is TGCAGTGCTACTAGCGGGAGATCGGAGTACTTC.

The chain combines TRBV2 with TRBJ2-3; 8 bases are a match to TRBD2. Germline V gene data show CDR1 as SNHLY and CDR2 as FYNNEI. Losses at the gene ends were 4 bases for V and 1 base for J; bases not matched to a gene: 4. The CDR3 runs 15 residues. CDR3: CASSAGLAGTDTQYF. For the CDR3, the DNA is TGTGCCAGCAGTGCAGGACTAGCAGGCACAGATACGCAGTATTTT. The whole variable domain, filled in from reference TRBV2 and TRBJ2-3, reads EPEVTQTPSHQVTQMGQEVILRCVPISNHLYFYWYRQILGQKVEFLVSFYNNEISEKSEIFDDQFSVERPDGSNFTLKIRSTKLEDSAMYFCASSAGLAGTDTQYFGPGTRLTVL.

This clone was detected a few times. The chain links TRBV5-4 to TRBJ2-7, with 8 bases lining up with TRBD2. V lost 1 base to trimming and J lost 3 bases; unmatched junction nucleotides: 3. Germline loops: CDR1 SGHNT, CDR2 YYREEE (reference sequence). This CDR3 has 14 amino acids. The chain's CDR3 is CASSLSSGSYEQYF. CDR3 sequence (DNA): TGTGCCAGCAGCTTGTCAAGCGGGAGCTACGAGCAGTACTTC.

This clone showed up just a few times. The DNA of the CDR3 is TGTGCCAGTCACAGCGGGAGTCGGGAGCAGTTCTTC. It translates to CASHSGSREQFF. V is TRBV28 and J is TRBJ2-1; TRBD2 agrees at 8 bases. The CDR3 spans 12 residues. With 9 bases clipped from V and 10 bases from J, the junction kept 8 bases outside the gene matches. Germline V gene sequence: CDR1 MDHEN, CDR2 SYDVKM. Complete variable domain (other parts from reference TRBV28 and TRBJ2-1): DVKVTQSSRYLVKRTGEKVFLECVQDMDHENMFWYRQDPGLGLRLIYFSYDVKMKEKGDIPEGYSVSREKKERFSLILESASTNQTSMYLCASHSGSREQFFGPGTRLTVL.

This clone was seen a handful of times. The rearrangement links TRBV7-2 to TRBJ2-7, with D possibly TRBD1 on 6 matching bases. V lost 5 bases and J lost 0, with 11 bases in between. The CDR3 consists of 14 residues. In germline, CDR1 is SGHTA, CDR2 FQGNSA. CDR3 bases: TGTGCCAGCAGCGTACAGGGTCACTCCTACGAGCAGTACTTC. Protein sequence: CASSVQGHSYEQYF.

V is TRBV28 and J is TRBJ2-7, with 9 bases fitting TRBD2. With V trimmed by 2 bases and J by 2 bases, 7 bases remained unmatched. This CDR3 contains 16 residues. Per germline, CDR1 MDHEN and CDR2 SYDVKM. The CDR3 here is CASSLKASGTPYEQYF. In nucleotides, the CDR3 is TGTGCCAGCAGTTTAAAGGCTAGCGGGACACCCTACGAGCAGTACTTC.

J is TRBJ2-2 and V is TRBV7-3, with TRBD2 identical over 8 bases. Germline V lookup: CDR1 SGHTA, CDR2 FQGTGA. This CDR3 region has 15 residues. Trimming removed 4 bases from V and 4 bases from J; junction bases left unmatched: 5. CDR3 in DNA: TGTGCCAGCAGCTATAGCGGGACGGGCACCGGGGAGCTGTTTTTT. Its translation is CASSYSGTGTGELFF.

The chain uses TRBV11-3 and TRBJ2-3; D is unclear. Trimming pared 0 bases from V and 4 bases from J, leaving 5 bases between. The germline V gene has CDR1 SGHNT and CDR2 YENEEA. The CDR3 contains 13 residues. The CDR3 bases are TGTGCCAGCAGCTTAGATCGTCCAGATACGCAGTATTTT. This encodes CASSLDRPDTQYF. The complete variable domain, with remaining parts taken from reference TRBV11-3 and TRBJ2-3, reads EAGVVQSPRYKIIEKKQPVAFWCNPISGHNTLYWYLQNLGQGPELLIRYENEEAVDDSQLPKDRFSAERLKGVDSTLKIQPAELGDSAVYLCASSLDRPDTQYFGPGTRLTVL.

This clone has only a few counts. The V and J genes are TRBV15 and TRBJ2-5; D is undetermined. Germline CDR1 LNHNV, CDR2 YYDKDF (reference sequence). This CDR3 is 15 amino acids long. V was trimmed by 1 base and J by 0 bases, leaving 9 bases between them. CDR3 in amino acids: CATSRVQSNQETQYF. The CDR3 DNA follows: TGTGCCACCAGCAGAGTACAGAGCAACCAAGAGACCCAGTACTTC.

The genes are TRBV5-4 and TRBJ2-5; tentative D call: TRBD2 (6 bases). The V end was cut by 3 bases, the J end by 7 bases, with 16 bases between. CDR1 is SGHNT and CDR2 is YYREEE in the germline V gene (reference sequence). This CDR3 has 14 amino acids. DNA of the CDR3: TGTGCCAGCAGCTGGGGGGAGTCCACGGGGACCCAGTACTTC. This translates into CASSWGESTGTQYF.

This clone has only a few counts. The rearrangement links TRBV7-2 to TRBJ2-7; maybe TRBD1 (6 bases). Trimming cost V 6 bases and J 0 bases, with 12 bases left between them. The CDR3 contains 14 residues. Germline V gives CDR1 SGHTA, CDR2 FQGNSA. The chain's CDR3 is CASRIRDTSYEQYF. The CDR3 DNA follows: TGTGCCAGCAGGATCCGGGACACCTCCTACGAGCAGTACTTC.

The V call is TRBV6-1, the J call TRBJ2-3, with 7 nucleotides matching TRBD2. With 2 bases clipped from V and 4 bases from J, the junction kept 3 bases outside the gene matches. Per the germline V gene, CDR1 is MNHNS and CDR2 is SASEGT. This CDR3 region has 14 residues. In DNA form, the CDR3 reads TGTGCCAGCAGTGAAATGGCGGGAGCAGATACGCAGTATTTT. Protein sequence: CASSEMAGADTQYF.

The rearrangement uses TRBV7-2 and TRBJ1-1; D is undetermined. CDR3 length equals 14 residues. The germline V and J ends were trimmed by 5 bases and 1 base, with 11 bases remaining between them. The germline V gene has CDR1 SGHTA and CDR2 FQGNSA. This CDR3 is CASSAVSGNTEAFF. CDR3 in DNA: TGTGCCAGCAGCGCGGTGAGCGGGAACACTGAAGCTTTCTTT.

This clone was observed a handful of times. This rearrangement joins TRBV5-4 to TRBJ1-1, with TRBD1 matching 9 bases. The germline gives CDR1 SGHNT, CDR2 YYREEE (reference sequence). This CDR3 region has 14 residues. J gave up 1 base and V 3 bases, and 1 base lay outside the gene matches. The CDR3 reads CASSSGQGNTEAFF. The CDR3, as DNA: TGTGCCAGCAGCTCGGGACAGGGGAACACTGAAGCTTTCTTT.

The chain employs TRBV5-6 and TRBJ1-5; D gene unclear. Trimming left V 2 bases short and J 0 bases short, with 12 bases between. The CDR3 sequence is 16 residues long. Per germline, CDR1 SGHDT and CDR2 YYEEEE. CDR3: CASSFGWSYSNQPQHF. CDR3 bases: TGTGCCAGCAGCTTTGGTTGGAGCTATAGCAATCAGCCCCAGCATTTT.

This clone was counted a few times. This rearrangement joins TRBV30 to TRBJ2-3; TRBD2 matches 7 bases. The V segment lost 5 bases and the J segment 1 base; nucleotides outside the gene matches: 3. The CDR3 is 13 amino acids. CDR1 is GTSNPN, CDR2 SVGIG, per germline (reference sequence). The CDR3 DNA reads TGTGCCTGGTGGACTAGGGGCACAGATACGCAGTATTTT. This encodes CAWWTRGTDTQYF.

This clone turned up a few times. The J gene is TRBJ2-3, the V gene TRBV2; D remains unclear. Germline V CDR1 and CDR2: SNHLY, FYNNEI. The V and J ends lost 5 bases and 8 bases respectively, with 8 bases between them. The CDR3 runs to 11 residues. CDR3 sequence: CASSYSGTQYF. In DNA form, the CDR3 reads TGTGCCAGCAGTTATTCGGGTACGCAGTATTTT.

V usage is TRBV7-3 and J usage is TRBJ2-3; 8 nucleotides match TRBD2. CDR1 is SGHTA, CDR2 FQGTGA, per germline. There are 15 residues in the CDR3. Trimming at V came to 2 bases and at J to 4 bases, leaving 5 bases not matched to a gene. The CDR3 bases are TGTGCCAGCAGCTTATCCGGGACTAGGTCAGATACGCAGTATTTT. It encodes CASSLSGTRSDTQYF.

This clone was recorded only once. The gene calls are TRBV7-2 and TRBJ2-5; TRBD2 aligns across 10 bases. The CDR3 loop spans 17 amino acids. CDR1 SGHTA and CDR2 FQGNSA come from the germline V gene. The V segment lost 4 bases and the J segment 1 base; nucleotides outside the gene matches: 9. CDR3 sequence (DNA): TGTGCCAGCAGCTCCGGTTCTAGCGGGAGTCCCCAAGAGACCCAGTACTTC. It is translated as CASSSGSSGSPQETQYF.

The chain uses TRBV2 and TRBJ1-5; D gene ambiguous. Between the trimmed V and J ends, which lost 3 bases and 7 bases, there was a span of 13 bases. CDR1 and CDR2 (germline): SNHLY, FYNNEI. CDR3 length equals 14 residues. The CDR3 nucleotides are TGTGCCAGCAGTGAGGACTTTACCTGGCAGCCCCAGCATTTT. Translating it yields CASSEDFTWQPQHF.